What follows is one T cell receptor beta chain and its context. Its target is unknown. V lost 6 bases and J lost 2, with 17 bases in between. The CDR3 is 15 amino acids. Per the germline V gene, CDR1 is DFQATT and CDR2 is SNEGSKA (reference sequence). Peripheral blood was drawn, around 9.3 milliliters per donor. This entry is derived from a study of blood T cells in healthy people across ages. General observations from the study: Among long-lived donors, naive CD4+ cells were more numerous and diversity higher than in aged donors. A roughly linear fall in TCR beta diversity per million T cells was seen with increasing age.

Next came a second PCR, run for roughly 7 to 12 cycles, which used a sample-barcoded 5' primer along with a J-beta primer mix. Using its own MiXCR run on the 5' RACE reads, TCRdb lists one record per CDR3 protein. The table has 700,000 or so distinct CDR3 sequences, roughly 41% seen once. This chain uses TRBV20-1 with TRBJ2-1, with D possibly matching TRBD2 (7 bases). The specimen was blood. This TCR derives from a man aged 80 or over in good health. The CDR3 is CSAKGGGHTYNEQFF. The CDR3, as DNA: TGCAGTGCAAAGGGCGGGGGCCACACCTACAATGAGCAGTTCTTC.